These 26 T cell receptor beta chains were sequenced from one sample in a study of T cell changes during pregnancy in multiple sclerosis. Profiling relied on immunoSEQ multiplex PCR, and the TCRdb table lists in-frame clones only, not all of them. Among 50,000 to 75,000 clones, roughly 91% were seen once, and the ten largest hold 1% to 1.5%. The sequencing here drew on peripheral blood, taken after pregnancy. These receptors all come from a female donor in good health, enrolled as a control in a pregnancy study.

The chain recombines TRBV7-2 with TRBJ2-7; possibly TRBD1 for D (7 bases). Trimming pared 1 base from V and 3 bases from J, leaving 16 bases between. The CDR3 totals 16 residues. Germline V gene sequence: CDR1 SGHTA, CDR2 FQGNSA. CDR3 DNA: TGTGCCAGCAGCTTAGAGGCAGGGGGACTCCACTACGAGCAGTACTTC. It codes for CASSLEAGGLHYEQYF. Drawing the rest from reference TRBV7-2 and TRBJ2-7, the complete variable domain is GAGVSQSPSNKVTEKGKDVELRCDPISGHTALYWYRQSLGQGLEFLIYFQGNSAPDKSGLPSDRFSAERTGGSVSTLTIQRTQQEDSAVYLCASSLEAGGLHYEQYFGPGTRLTVT.

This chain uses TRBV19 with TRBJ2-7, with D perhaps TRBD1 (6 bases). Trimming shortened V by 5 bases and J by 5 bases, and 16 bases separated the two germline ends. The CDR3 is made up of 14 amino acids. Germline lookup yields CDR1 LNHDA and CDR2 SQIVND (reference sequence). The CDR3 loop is CASSWGHPTDEQYF. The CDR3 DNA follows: TGTGCCAGTAGTTGGGGACACCCCACCGACGAGCAGTACTTC.

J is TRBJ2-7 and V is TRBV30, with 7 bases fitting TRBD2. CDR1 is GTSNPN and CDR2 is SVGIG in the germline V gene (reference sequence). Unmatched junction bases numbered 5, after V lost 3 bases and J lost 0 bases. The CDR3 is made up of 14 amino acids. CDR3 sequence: CAWSRGGSSYEQYF. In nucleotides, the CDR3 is TGTGCCTGGAGCCGCGGGGGATCCTCCTACGAGCAGTACTTC. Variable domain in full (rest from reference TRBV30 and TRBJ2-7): SQTIHQWPATLVQPVGSPLSLECTVEGTSNPNLYWYRQAAGRGLQLLFYSVGIGQISSEVPQNLSASRPQDRQFILSSKKLLLSDSGFYLCAWSRGGSSYEQYFGPGTRLTVT.

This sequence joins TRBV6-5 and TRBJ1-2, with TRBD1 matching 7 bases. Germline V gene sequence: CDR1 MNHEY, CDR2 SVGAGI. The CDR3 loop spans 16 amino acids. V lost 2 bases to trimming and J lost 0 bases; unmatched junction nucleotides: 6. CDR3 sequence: CASSYLDRRTNYGYTF. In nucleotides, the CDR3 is TGTGCCAGCAGTTACCTGGACAGGCGGACTAACTATGGCTACACCTTC.

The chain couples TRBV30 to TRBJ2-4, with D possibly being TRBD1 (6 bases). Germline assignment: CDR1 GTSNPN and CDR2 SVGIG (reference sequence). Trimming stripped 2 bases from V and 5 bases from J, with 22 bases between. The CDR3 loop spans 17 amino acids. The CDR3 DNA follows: TGTGCCTGGAGTCCTCGATTACAGGGATTGGTTCAAAACATTCAGTACTTC. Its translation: CAWSPRLQGLVQNIQYF.

The CDR3 DNA reads TGCGCCAGCAGCCGCGACAGGGGAGGGTTTATTACTGGGGCCAACGTCCTGACTTTC. Translated: CASSRDRGGFITGANVLTF. The chain combines TRBV5-1 with TRBJ2-6; D may be TRBD1 (8 bases). The CDR3 extends over 19 amino acids. Trimming stripped 4 bases from V and 2 bases from J, with 22 bases between. Germline-derived CDR1 and CDR2 are SGHRS and YFSETQ. Full variable domain (rest looked up from reference TRBV5-1 and TRBJ2-6): KAGVTQTPRYLIKTRGQQVTLSCSPISGHRSVSWYQQTPGQGLQFLFEYFSETQRNKGNFPGRFSGRQFSNSRSEMNVSTLELGDSALYLCASSRDRGGFITGANVLTFGAGSRLTVL.

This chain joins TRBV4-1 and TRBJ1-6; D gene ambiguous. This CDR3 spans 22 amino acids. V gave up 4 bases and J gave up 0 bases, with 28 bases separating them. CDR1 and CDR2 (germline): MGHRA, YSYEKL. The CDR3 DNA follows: TGCGCCAGCAGCCTCCAGAGAGTACCGGGAGAACGGACCAGCTCCTATAATTCACCCCTCCACTTT. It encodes CASSLQRVPGERTSSYNSPLHF.

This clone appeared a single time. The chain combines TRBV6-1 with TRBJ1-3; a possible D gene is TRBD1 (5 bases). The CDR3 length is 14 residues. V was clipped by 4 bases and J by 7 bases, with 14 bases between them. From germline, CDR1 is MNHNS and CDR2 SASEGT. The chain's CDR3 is CASSVRGGLNTIYF. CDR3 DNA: TGTGCCAGCAGTGTTCGGGGGGGTCTCAACACCATATATTTT.

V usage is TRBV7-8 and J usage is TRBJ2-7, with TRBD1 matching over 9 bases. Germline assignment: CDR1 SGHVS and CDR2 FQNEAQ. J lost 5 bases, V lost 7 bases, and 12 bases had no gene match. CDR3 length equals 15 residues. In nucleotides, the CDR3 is TGTGCCAGCAACGAGGGGGACAGGGAATCTGACGAGCAGTACTTC. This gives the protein CASNEGDRESDEQYF.

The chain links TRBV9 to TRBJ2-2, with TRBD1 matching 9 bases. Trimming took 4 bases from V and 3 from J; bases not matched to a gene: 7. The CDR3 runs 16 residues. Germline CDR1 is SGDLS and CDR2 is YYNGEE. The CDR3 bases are TGTGCCAGCAGCTTCTACAGGGGGCAAGACACCGGGGAGCTGTTTTTT. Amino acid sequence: CASSFYRGQDTGELFF.

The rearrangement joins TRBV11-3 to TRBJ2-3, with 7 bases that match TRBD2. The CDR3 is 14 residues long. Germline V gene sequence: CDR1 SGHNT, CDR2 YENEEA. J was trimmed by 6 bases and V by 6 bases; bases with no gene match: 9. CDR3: CASSPGGGVDTQYF. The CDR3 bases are TGTGCCAGCAGTCCCGGCGGGGGAGTCGATACGCAGTATTTT.

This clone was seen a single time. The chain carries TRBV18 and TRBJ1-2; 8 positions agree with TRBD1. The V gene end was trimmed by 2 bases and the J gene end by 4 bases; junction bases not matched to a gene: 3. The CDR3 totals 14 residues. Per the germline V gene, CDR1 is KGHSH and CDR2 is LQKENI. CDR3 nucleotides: TGTGCCAGCTCACCAGGGGACAGGAGCTATGGCTACACCTTC. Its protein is CASSPGDRSYGYTF.

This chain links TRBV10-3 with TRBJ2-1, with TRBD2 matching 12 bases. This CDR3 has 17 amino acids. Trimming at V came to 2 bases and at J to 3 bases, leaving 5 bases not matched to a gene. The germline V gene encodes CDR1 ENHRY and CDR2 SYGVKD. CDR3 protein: CAISEELAGGHYNEQFF. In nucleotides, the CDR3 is TGTGCCATCAGTGAGGAGCTAGCGGGGGGGCACTACAATGAGCAGTTCTTC.

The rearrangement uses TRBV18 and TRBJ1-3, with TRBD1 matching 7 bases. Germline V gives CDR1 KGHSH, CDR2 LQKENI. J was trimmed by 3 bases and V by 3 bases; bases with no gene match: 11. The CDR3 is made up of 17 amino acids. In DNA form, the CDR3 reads TGTGCCAGCTCACCGCGTACAGGGGATGTTGGTGGAAACACCATATATTTT. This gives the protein CASSPRTGDVGGNTIYF.

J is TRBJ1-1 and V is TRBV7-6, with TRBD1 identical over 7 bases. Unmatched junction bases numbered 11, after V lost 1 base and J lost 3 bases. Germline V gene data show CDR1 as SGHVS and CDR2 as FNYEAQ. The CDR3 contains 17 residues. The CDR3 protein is CASSLDALTGMDTEAFF. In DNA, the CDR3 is TGTGCCAGCAGCTTAGATGCTCTGACAGGGATGGACACTGAAGCTTTCTTT.

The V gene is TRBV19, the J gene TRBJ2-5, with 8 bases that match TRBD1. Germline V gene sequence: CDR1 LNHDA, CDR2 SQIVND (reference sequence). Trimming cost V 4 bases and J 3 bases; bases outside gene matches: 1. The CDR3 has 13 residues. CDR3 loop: CASSTTGEETQYF. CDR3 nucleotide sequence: TGTGCCAGTAGTACGACAGGGGAAGAGACCCAGTACTTC.

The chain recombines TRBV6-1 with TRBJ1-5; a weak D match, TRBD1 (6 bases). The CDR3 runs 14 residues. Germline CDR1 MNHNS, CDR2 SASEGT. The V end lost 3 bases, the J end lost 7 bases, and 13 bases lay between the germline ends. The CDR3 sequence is CASSDTGMGQPQHF. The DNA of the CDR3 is TGTGCCAGCAGTGATACAGGGATGGGGCAGCCCCAGCATTTT.

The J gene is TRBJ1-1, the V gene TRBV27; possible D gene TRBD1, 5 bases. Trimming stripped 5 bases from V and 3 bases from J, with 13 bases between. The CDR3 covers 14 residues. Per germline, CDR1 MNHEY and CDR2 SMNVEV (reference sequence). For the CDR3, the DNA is TGTGCCAGCAGTCCACAATGGGGGGACACTGAAGCTTTCTTT. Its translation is CASSPQWGDTEAFF.

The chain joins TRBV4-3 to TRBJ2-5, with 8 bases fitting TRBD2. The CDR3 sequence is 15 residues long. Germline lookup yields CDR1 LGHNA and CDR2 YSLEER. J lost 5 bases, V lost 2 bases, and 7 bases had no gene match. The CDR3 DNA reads TGCGCCAGCAGCCAAACGGGAAGCGGGGGCGAGACCCAGTACTTC. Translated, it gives CASSQTGSGGETQYF.

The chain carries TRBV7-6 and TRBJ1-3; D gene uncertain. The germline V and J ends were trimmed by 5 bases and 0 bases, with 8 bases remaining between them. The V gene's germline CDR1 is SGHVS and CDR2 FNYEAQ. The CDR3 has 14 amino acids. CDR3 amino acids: CASSLWSSGNTIYF. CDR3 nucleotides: TGTGCCAGCAGCCTATGGAGCTCTGGAAACACCATATATTTT.

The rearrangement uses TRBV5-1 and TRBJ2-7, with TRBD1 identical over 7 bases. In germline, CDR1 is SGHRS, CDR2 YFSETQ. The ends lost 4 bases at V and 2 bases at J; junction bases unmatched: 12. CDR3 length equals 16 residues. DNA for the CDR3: TGCGCCAGCAGCCCCCGAACCGGGACAGCCACCTACGAGCAGTACTTC. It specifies CASSPRTGTATYEQYF.

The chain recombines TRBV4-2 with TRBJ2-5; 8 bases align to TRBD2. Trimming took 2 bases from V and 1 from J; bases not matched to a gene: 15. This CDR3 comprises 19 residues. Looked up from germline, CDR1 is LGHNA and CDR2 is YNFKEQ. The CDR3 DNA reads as TGTGCCAGCAGCCAACTTAAGGGCGGACAGCGGGGGTTCCAAGAGACCCAGTACTTC. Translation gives CASSQLKGGQRGFQETQYF.

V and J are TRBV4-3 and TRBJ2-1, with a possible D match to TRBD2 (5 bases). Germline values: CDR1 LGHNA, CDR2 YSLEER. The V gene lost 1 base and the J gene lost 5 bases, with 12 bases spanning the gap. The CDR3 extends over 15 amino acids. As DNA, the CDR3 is TGCGCCAGCAGCCAAGGGACTGGTCCAAACAATGAGCAGTTCTTC. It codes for CASSQGTGPNNEQFF.

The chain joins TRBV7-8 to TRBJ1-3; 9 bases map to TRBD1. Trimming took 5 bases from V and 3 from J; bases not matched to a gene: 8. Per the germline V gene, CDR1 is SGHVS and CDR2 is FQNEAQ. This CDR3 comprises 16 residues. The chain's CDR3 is CASSGNDRGFGNTIYF. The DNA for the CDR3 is TGTGCCAGCAGCGGGAACGACAGGGGGTTTGGAAACACCATATATTTT.

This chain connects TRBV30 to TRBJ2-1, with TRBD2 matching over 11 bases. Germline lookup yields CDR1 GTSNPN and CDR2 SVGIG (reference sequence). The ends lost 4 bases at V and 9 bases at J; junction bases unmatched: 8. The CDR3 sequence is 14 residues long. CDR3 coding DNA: TGTGCCTGGAATAAACTAGCGGGGGCAGGTGAGCAGTTCTTC. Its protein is CAWNKLAGAGEQFF.

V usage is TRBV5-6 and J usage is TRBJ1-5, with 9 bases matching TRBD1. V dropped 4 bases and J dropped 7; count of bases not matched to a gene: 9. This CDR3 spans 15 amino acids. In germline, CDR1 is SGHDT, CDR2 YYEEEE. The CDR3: CASSVRQGGNQPQHF. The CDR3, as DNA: TGTGCCAGCAGCGTGAGACAGGGGGGAAACCAGCCCCAGCATTTT.